This T cell receptor (beta chain) originates from a study of T-cell memory formation after mild COVID-19. MiXCR, run by TCRdb on the 5' RACE reads, gives a single entry per CDR3 protein. The sample carries about 350,000 distinct CDR3 sequences, 20% recorded once. This clonotype turned up a few times. Germline V gene data show CDR1 as SGHTA and CDR2 as FQGNSA. This CDR3 has 15 residues. V was clipped by 4 bases and J by 3 bases; unmatched bases: 7. This sequence was found in a man aged 18-30 years who had mild COVID-19 (a few samples of this study predate the infection). Cell type and time point are not known. Sequencing was done on a sample of PBMCs or a T cell subset sorted from them (not recorded which). V is TRBV7-2 and J is TRBJ2-3; 7 bases are shared with TRBD2. CDR3 in amino acids: CASSYGLVMTDTQYF. In nucleotides, the CDR3 is TGTGCCAGCAGCTATGGACTAGTAATGACAGATACGCAGTATTTT.